This entry features one T cell receptor (beta chain) sequence. The data were obtained in a study of blood T cells in healthy people across ages. Together with a sample-barcoded 5' primer, a J-beta primer mix was included in a second PCR lasting about 6 to 11 cycles. In TCRdb, the 5' RACE reads were re-called with MiXCR into one record per CDR3 protein. The table has about 1,000,000 distinct CDR3 sequences, under 55% seen once. Donors gave approximately 9.9 milliliters of peripheral blood apiece. With 3 bases removed from V and 4 bases from J, the gap between germline ends came to 10 bases. CDR3 length equals 13 residues. The germline gives CDR1 KGHSH, CDR2 LQKENI.

V gene TRBV18 combines with J gene TRBJ2-7; D may correspond to TRBD1 or TRBD2 (5 bases each). The sequencing input was blood. The receptor comes from a woman aged 55-70 years in good health. The CDR3 coding sequence is TGTGCCAGCTCACCGGACGAGGGGTACGAGCAGTACTTC. Protein product: CASSPDEGYEQYF.